The source of this TCR beta chain is a study of cytomegalovirus exposure and HLA in healthy donors. Study-level information: Around 80 million unique TCRs from HLA-typed donors were held in an early data release.

PCR employed 60 Vbeta and 13 Jbeta primers. Per the study methods: Among the unique TCR beta chains that a later analysis counted, around 82 million in all, around 11 million were shared. Profiling relied on immunoSEQ multiplex PCR, and the TCRdb table lists in-frame clones only, not all of them. Clone size and the V and J calls come from that table; the DNA yielded D and trimming. The table includes around 180,000 clones, about 88% detected once. V lost 5 bases to trimming and J lost 6 bases, with 9 bases between them. CDR1 is MDHEN and CDR2 is SYDVKM in the germline V gene. CDR3 length: 12 amino acids. Study results and limitations: Confirmation was obtained in vitro that a few CMV-associated chains are specific for CMV antigens.

Points on this clone: Its specificity is unknown.

The receptor was isolated from a woman under 30 in good health and CMV-seronegative. Sample: PBMCs. The rearrangement links TRBV28 to TRBJ2-3; D perhaps matches TRBD2 (5 bases). The CDR3 loop is CASSSRDDTQYF. The CDR3 nucleotides are TGTGCCAGCAGTAGCCGGGATGATACGCAGTATTTT.